Shown below are 20 T cell receptor beta chains from a single sample sequenced in a study of cytomegalovirus exposure and HLA in healthy donors. The study ran its PCR with 60 Vbeta and 13 Jbeta primers. Sequenced by immunoSEQ multiplex PCR; TCRdb stores in-frame clones only, minus some. The data show 85,000 to 130,000 clones, with roughly 75% seen just once and roughly 15% held by the top ten. Sequences were obtained from PBMCs. Receptor source: a male donor in good health and CMV-seropositive.

The chain combines TRBV5-1 with TRBJ2-5; 11 nucleotides line up with TRBD2. The germline CDR1 and CDR2 sequences are SGHRS and YFSETQ. This CDR3 has 14 amino acids. V shed 4 bases, J shed 3 bases, and the junction held 2 bases outside the gene matches. DNA for the CDR3: TGCGCCAGCAGCGCGGGACTAGCGGAAGAGACCCAGTACTTC. Its translation is CASSAGLAEETQYF.

This chain links TRBV18 with TRBJ2-2, with TRBD1 matching over 7 bases. Germline V CDR1 and CDR2: KGHSH, LQKENI. The CDR3 runs 17 residues. The V segment lost 3 bases and the J segment 4 bases; nucleotides outside the gene matches: 11. The CDR3, as DNA: TGTGCCAGCTCACCGTATGGCAGGGGGATTGGCACCGGGGAGCTGTTTTTT. Translating it yields CASSPYGRGIGTGELFF. The full variable domain, rest sourced from reference TRBV18 and TRBJ2-2, is NAGVMQNPRHLVRRRGQEARLRCSPMKGHSHVYWYRQLPEEGLKFMVYLQKENIIDESGMPKERFSAEFPKEGPSILRIQQVVRGDSAAYFCASSPYGRGIGTGELFFGEGSRLTVL.

Concerning this clone: One end of the junction fails to match germline, which may point to a read error. V usage is TRBV13 and J usage is TRBJ2-7; weak D call: TRBD2 (7 bases). CDR3 length equals 13 residues. Looked up from germline, CDR1 is PRHDT and CDR2 is FYEKMQ (reference sequence). In nucleotides, the CDR3 is TGTGCCAGCAGCTTGCGGGCGGGGGCGGCACCGAACTTC. Encoded protein: CASSLRAGAAPNF.

CDR3 loop: CASRRDPFSYNSPLHF. CDR3 nucleotides: TGTGCCAGCAGGCGGGACCCATTCTCCTATAATTCACCCCTCCACTTT. The chain carries TRBV2 and TRBJ1-6; D might be TRBD1 (5 bases). Germline lookup yields CDR1 SNHLY and CDR2 FYNNEI. The CDR3 loop spans 16 amino acids. Trimming cost V 6 bases and J 0 bases, with 12 bases left between them.

The chain recombines TRBV7-2 with TRBJ2-4, with a weak D call TRBD2 (7 bases). CDR1 and CDR2 from the germline V gene are SGHTA and FQGNSA. Between the trimmed V and J ends, which lost 8 bases and 8 bases, there was a span of 25 bases. There are 16 residues in the CDR3. The CDR3 region is CASGRILGGGFDIQYF. DNA for the CDR3: TGTGCCAGCGGACGGATATTGGGCGGGGGCTTCGACATTCAGTACTTC.

This chain links TRBV7-6 with TRBJ2-2, with D perhaps TRBD1 (6 bases). Germline-derived CDR1 and CDR2 are SGHVS and FNYEAQ. Between the trimmed V and J ends, which lost 5 bases and 5 bases, there was a span of 9 bases. The CDR3 consists of 13 residues. The CDR3 here is CASSLTGTGELFF. DNA of the CDR3: TGTGCCAGCAGCCTTACAGGGACCGGGGAGCTGTTTTTT.

The gene calls are TRBV10-1 and TRBJ1-2, with D unclear. The CDR3 loop spans 11 amino acids. V gave up 3 bases and J gave up 4 bases, with 3 bases separating them. CDR1 WNHNN and CDR2 SYGVQD come from the germline V gene (reference sequence). The CDR3, as DNA: TGCGCCAGCAGTGACGGCTATGGCTACACCTTC. Its protein product is CASSDGYGYTF.

The genes are TRBV7-9 and TRBJ1-4, with D perhaps TRBD1 (5 bases). Looked up from germline, CDR1 is SEHNR and CDR2 is FQNEAQ (reference sequence). The CDR3 covers 14 residues. Trimming took off 5 bases at V and 13 bases at J, with 20 bases between the two ends. The DNA of the CDR3 is TGTGCCAGCAGCAACCAGGGCCCCCCTTTAGCACTGTTTTTT. It translates to CASSNQGPPLALFF.

CDR3 in amino acids: CASSPRVYSNQPQHF. DNA for the CDR3: TGTGCCAGCAGTCCCCGGGTGTATAGCAATCAGCCCCAGCATTTT. This chain uses TRBV27 with TRBJ1-5; D call uncertain. This CDR3 region has 15 residues. Germline CDR1 and CDR2: MNHEY and SMNVEV (reference sequence). V lost 5 bases to trimming and J lost 0 bases, with 11 bases between them.

This clone was counted between two and nine times. The chain links TRBV2 to TRBJ1-3; 10 bases are shared with TRBD1. The CDR3 has 15 residues. Trimming removed 7 bases from V and 3 bases from J; junction bases left unmatched: 6. Germline CDR1 SNHLY, CDR2 FYNNEI. This chain's CDR3 is CASTRTGGSGNTIYF. The CDR3 DNA is TGTGCCAGCACTCGGACAGGGGGTAGTGGAAACACCATATATTTT. Full variable domain (remainder filled in from reference TRBV2 and TRBJ1-3): EPEVTQTPSHQVTQMGQEVILRCVPISNHLYFYWYRQILGQKVEFLVSFYNNEISEKSEIFDDQFSVERPDGSNFTLKIRSTKLEDSAMYFCASTRTGGSGNTIYFGEGSWLTVV.

This chain links TRBV9 with TRBJ1-3; no clear D gene. From germline, CDR1 is SGDLS and CDR2 YYNGEE. The CDR3 is made up of 13 amino acids. V lost 5 bases to trimming and J lost 0 bases, with 6 bases between them. This chain's CDR3 is CASSKSSGNTIYF. CDR3 nucleotide sequence: TGTGCCAGCAGTAAGAGCTCTGGAAACACCATATATTTT.

V usage is TRBV5-4 and J usage is TRBJ2-5, with 9 bases aligning to TRBD2. The ends lost 0 bases at V and 1 base at J; junction bases unmatched: 4. The CDR3 is 16 residues long. Germline CDR1 reads SGHNT; CDR2 reads YYREEE (reference sequence). CDR3 DNA sequence: TGTGCCAGCAGCTTGGGAAGCGGGGGGTTCCAAGAGACCCAGTACTTC. Amino acid sequence: CASSLGSGGFQETQYF.

This clone came up a few times. The chain couples TRBV7-9 to TRBJ1-4; D perhaps matches TRBD1 (5 bases). Between the trimmed V and J ends, which lost 6 bases and 3 bases, there was a span of 8 bases. The germline CDR1 and CDR2 sequences are SEHNR and FQNEAQ (reference sequence). This CDR3 comprises 13 residues. The CDR3 spells CASRPQANEKLFF. Written as DNA, the CDR3 is TGTGCCAGCAGACCACAGGCTAATGAAAAACTGTTTTTT.

This clone appeared once. The chain is built from TRBV29-1 and TRBJ1-1; 9 nucleotides align to TRBD1. Per germline, CDR1 SQVTM and CDR2 ANQGSEA. J gave up 1 base and V 6 bases, and 6 bases lay outside the gene matches. The CDR3 sequence is 14 residues long. CDR3 coding DNA: TGCAGCGTCCAGACAGGGGGTAGGAACACTGAAGCTTTCTTT. Translating it yields CSVQTGGRNTEAFF.

A single count supports this clone. The V and J genes are TRBV5-6 and TRBJ2-1, with D possibly being TRBD1 (5 bases). CDR1 SGHDT and CDR2 YYEEEE come from the germline V gene. The CDR3 is 16 residues long. Trimming left V 1 base short and J 2 bases short, with 13 bases between. The CDR3 DNA is TGTGCCAGCAGCTTGCTCGGCAGGGCCGCCTACAATGAGCAGTTCTTC. It yields the protein CASSLLGRAAYNEQFF.

The chain combines TRBV4-3 with TRBJ1-2; 7 positions match TRBD1. From germline, CDR1 is LGHNA and CDR2 YSLEER. The CDR3 consists of 13 residues. V dropped 1 base and J dropped 4; count of bases not matched to a gene: 0. CDR3 coding DNA: TGCGCCAGCAGCCAAGGACAGGGCTATGGCTACACCTTC. Translation gives CASSQGQGYGYTF.

The chain carries TRBV30 and TRBJ2-1; D is perhaps TRBD2 (5 bases). Germline lookup yields CDR1 GTSNPN and CDR2 SVGIG (reference sequence). V lost 0 bases to trimming and J lost 8 bases, with 14 bases between them. CDR3 length: 14 residues. The CDR3 region is CAWSVGGPSHEQFF. The CDR3 coding sequence is TGTGCCTGGAGTGTAGGTGGACCTAGCCATGAGCAGTTCTTC. The variable domain in full, with the rest retrieved from reference TRBV30 and TRBJ2-1, is SQTIHQWPATLVQPVGSPLSLECTVEGTSNPNLYWYRQAAGRGLQLLFYSVGIGQISSEVPQNLSASRPQDRQFILSSKKLLLSDSGFYLCAWSVGGPSHEQFFGPGTRLTVL.

The chain couples TRBV7-9 to TRBJ1-4, with 10 bases aligning to TRBD1. V dropped 6 bases and J dropped 11; count of bases not matched to a gene: 9. The CDR3 has 14 residues. The germline gives CDR1 SEHNR, CDR2 FQNEAQ (reference sequence). This chain's CDR3 is CASREGQGREKLFF. The CDR3 nucleotides are TGTGCCAGCAGAGAGGGACAGGGGCGCGAGAAACTGTTTTTT.

This chain links TRBV15 with TRBJ1-4; 10 bases map to TRBD1. Germline assignment: CDR1 LNHNV and CDR2 YYDKDF (reference sequence). Trimming took 0 bases from V and 7 from J; bases not matched to a gene: 5. The CDR3 consists of 16 residues. CDR3: CATSRDRDRGIEKLFF. The CDR3 DNA reads as TGTGCCACCAGCAGAGATCGGGACAGGGGTATTGAAAAACTGTTTTTT.

The chain combines TRBV7-9 with TRBJ1-2; 11 bases are shared with TRBD1. Germline V gene data show CDR1 as SEHNR and CDR2 as FQNEAQ (reference sequence). The CDR3 has 14 residues. V was clipped by 4 bases and J by 7 bases; unmatched bases: 5. The CDR3 nucleotides read TGTGCCAGCAGCTGGGACAGGGGGGTCGGTGGCTACACCTTC. Its protein is CASSWDRGVGGYTF.